Here is one T cell receptor (beta chain) with its context. What it binds is not known. Per the germline V gene, CDR1 is SEHNR and CDR2 is FQNEAQ (reference sequence). The J segment lost 8 bases and the V segment lost 5 bases, leaving 16 bases of the junction unmatched. The CDR3 loop spans 17 amino acids. The sample originates from a study of cytomegalovirus exposure and HLA in healthy donors. The PCR contained 60 Vbeta and 13 Jbeta primers. The table came from immunoSEQ multiplex PCR; TCRdb's copy has only in-frame clones and leaves some out. The sample holds about 94,000 clones, around 8% seen once. Study results and limitations: In a later analysis, approximately 15,000 TCR beta sequences were associated with HLA alleles at 0.05 false discovery rate. There were under 200 TCR beta chains listed as cytomegalovirus-associated.

Sequencing was done on a sample of PBMCs. The origin of this receptor is a man in his fifties or sixties in good health and CMV-seronegative. The rearrangement links TRBV7-9 to TRBJ1-2; 11 nucleotides line up with TRBD1. In nucleotides, the CDR3 is TGTGCCAGCAGCGCCGTTTTGCAGGACAGGGGGCTTCGGGGCTACACCTTC. This translates into CASSAVLQDRGLRGYTF. The whole variable domain, remainder taken from reference TRBV7-9 and TRBJ1-2, is DTGVSQNPRHKITKRGQNVTFRCDPISEHNRLYWYRQTLGQGPEFLTYFQNEAQLEKSRLLSDRFSAERPKGSFSTLEIQRTEQGDSAMYLCASSAVLQDRGLRGYTFGSGTRLTVV.